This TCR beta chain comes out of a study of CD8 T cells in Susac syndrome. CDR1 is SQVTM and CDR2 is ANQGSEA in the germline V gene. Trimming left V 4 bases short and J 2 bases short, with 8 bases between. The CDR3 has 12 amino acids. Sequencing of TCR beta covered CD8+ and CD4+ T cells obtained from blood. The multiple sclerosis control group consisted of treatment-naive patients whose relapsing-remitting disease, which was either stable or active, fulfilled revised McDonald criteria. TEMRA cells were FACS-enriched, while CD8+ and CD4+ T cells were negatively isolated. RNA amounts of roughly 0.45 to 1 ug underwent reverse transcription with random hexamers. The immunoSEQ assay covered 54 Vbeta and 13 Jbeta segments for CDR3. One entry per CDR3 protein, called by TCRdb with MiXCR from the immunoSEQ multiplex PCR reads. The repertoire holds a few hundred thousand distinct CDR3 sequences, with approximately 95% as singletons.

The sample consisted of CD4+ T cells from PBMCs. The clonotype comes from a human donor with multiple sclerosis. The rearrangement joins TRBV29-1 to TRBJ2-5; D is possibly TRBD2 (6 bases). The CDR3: CSVVRGQETQYF. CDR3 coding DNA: TGCAGCGTTGTCCGGGGGCAAGAGACCCAGTACTTC.